Each of the 21 T cell receptor beta chains below was sequenced from the same sample in a study of blood T cell repertoires in COVID-19. Produced via immunoSEQ multiplex PCR; TCRdb's table is partial and in-frame only. The sample has some 96,000 clones, roughly 86% seen once. The sequenced material came from peripheral blood. These receptors all come from a man aged 45-65 years with acute or convalescent COVID-19.

V usage is TRBV20-1 and J usage is TRBJ2-2; D unresolved. The germline gives CDR1 DFQATT, CDR2 SNEGSKA (reference sequence). This CDR3 is 13 amino acids long. The V end was cut by 3 bases, the J end by 6 bases, with 11 bases between. CDR3 sequence reads: CSASGASPGELFF. Here the CDR3 DNA reads TGCAGTGCTAGTGGCGCTTCCCCCGGGGAGCTGTTTTTT.

The chain links TRBV28 to TRBJ1-2, with D maybe TRBD1 (5 bases). The CDR3 loop spans 16 amino acids. Germline V gives CDR1 MDHEN, CDR2 SYDVKM. The V and J ends lost 6 bases and 6 bases respectively, with 23 bases between them. The CDR3 is CASRSSYRLGVHGYTF. The CDR3 DNA reads as TGTGCCAGCAGATCTTCTTACAGGTTAGGAGTCCATGGCTACACCTTC.

The chain is built from TRBV2 and TRBJ1-1, with D perhaps TRBD1 (5 bases). The CDR3 consists of 14 residues. The V end was cut by 5 bases, the J end by 1 base, with 11 bases between. The V gene's germline CDR1 is SNHLY and CDR2 FYNNEI. The CDR3 spells CASSPTGKNTEAFF. Written as DNA, the CDR3 is TGTGCCAGCAGTCCTACAGGAAAGAACACTGAAGCTTTCTTT.

The V and J genes are TRBV2 and TRBJ1-1, with D uncertain. This CDR3 has 13 residues. From germline, CDR1 is SNHLY and CDR2 FYNNEI. The V end was cut by 6 bases, the J end by 7 bases, with 15 bases between. CDR3 in amino acids: CASRILLTSEAFF. CDR3 nucleotide sequence: TGTGCCAGCAGGATCCTGCTTACAAGTGAAGCTTTCTTT.

The chain has TRBV28 and TRBJ1-2; 7 bases line up with TRBD1. V shed 5 bases and J 8 bases; nucleotides not matched to a gene: 5. CDR1 is MDHEN, CDR2 SYDVKM, per germline. The CDR3 contains 12 residues. In nucleotides, the CDR3 is TGTGCCAGCAGTGGACAGGCGCTGGGCTACACCTTC. Protein sequence: CASSGQALGYTF.

The rearrangement links TRBV7-9 to TRBJ2-7; TRBD2 matches 9 bases. The CDR3 is 14 amino acids. Unmatched junction bases numbered 7, after V lost 8 bases and J lost 2 bases. The V gene's germline CDR1 is SEHNR and CDR2 FQNEAQ (reference sequence). CDR3 in amino acids: CASEAGGGPYEQYF. CDR3 coding DNA: TGTGCCAGCGAAGCGGGAGGAGGACCCTACGAGCAGTACTTC.

The J gene is TRBJ1-1, the V gene TRBV12-5; the D is unclear. The germline V gene encodes CDR1 LGHNT and CDR2 FRNRAP. The CDR3 contains 15 residues. Trimming pared 0 bases from V and 5 bases from J, leaving 13 bases between. CDR3 coding DNA: TGTGCTAGTGGTTTGGTATTGGAGGGCTTGACTGAAGCTTTCTTT. It is translated as CASGLVLEGLTEAFF.

Only one count was recorded for this clone. The rearrangement joins TRBV13 to TRBJ2-2; D unresolved. The CDR3 is 13 residues long. Germline CDR1 and CDR2: PRHDT and FYEKMQ (reference sequence). Trimming cost V 5 bases and J 1 base, with 5 bases left between them. The CDR3 DNA follows: TGTGCCAGCAGCAACAGGAACACCGGGGAGCTGTTTTTT. Translating gives CASSNRNTGELFF.

The rearrangement links TRBV24-1 to TRBJ2-1; D unresolved. This CDR3 region has 15 residues. CDR1 is KGHDR, CDR2 SFDVKD, per germline. V lost 5 bases, J lost 3 bases, and 13 bases lay in between. The CDR3 DNA sequence: TGTGCCACCAGTGCTGGGCGCCCTTTCTACAATGAGCAGTTCTTC. It is translated as CATSAGRPFYNEQFF.

This chain connects TRBV11-2 to TRBJ2-3, with a tentative D call TRBD2 (6 bases). Between the trimmed V and J ends, which lost 3 bases and 0 bases, there was a span of 13 bases. The germline V gene encodes CDR1 SGHAT and CDR2 FQNNGV. This CDR3 has 16 amino acids. The CDR3 is CASSLAGRTSTDTQYF. The CDR3 DNA sequence: TGTGCCAGCAGCTTGGCGGGGCGGACTAGCACAGATACGCAGTATTTT.

The V call is TRBV9, the J call TRBJ1-2, with D tentatively TRBD1 (5 bases). Germline assignment: CDR1 SGDLS and CDR2 YYNGEE. The CDR3 covers 17 residues. Deletions cut 0 bases from V and 2 bases from J, with 17 bases between. The CDR3 reads CASSVEKGRERNYGYTF. DNA of the CDR3: TGTGCCAGCAGCGTAGAAAAGGGGCGCGAGAGGAACTATGGCTACACCTTC.

V is TRBV11-3 and J is TRBJ2-5; 9 positions match TRBD1. The CDR3 is 14 residues long. Germline V gives CDR1 SGHNT, CDR2 YENEEA. V was pared by 4 bases and J by 3 bases, with 3 bases of the junction left unmatched. This CDR3 is CASSYRQGEETQYF. The CDR3 nucleotides are TGTGCCAGCAGCTACAGACAGGGGGAAGAGACCCAGTACTTC.

The chain recombines TRBV9 with TRBJ2-1; tentatively, D is TRBD1 (5 bases). V gave up 4 bases and J gave up 3 bases, with 11 bases separating them. The CDR3 runs to 14 residues. Looked up from germline, CDR1 is SGDLS and CDR2 is YYNGEE. The CDR3 DNA reads TGTGCCAGCAGCCACCAGGGTAACTACAATGAGCAGTTCTTC. Translated, it gives CASSHQGNYNEQFF.

The chain is built from TRBV7-9 and TRBJ2-3; TRBD1 matches at 11 bases. Germline V gene data show CDR1 as SEHNR and CDR2 as FQNEAQ (reference sequence). J was trimmed by 3 bases and V by 5 bases; bases with no gene match: 10. This CDR3 comprises 17 residues. The CDR3 DNA follows: TGTGCCAGCAGCGACCGCGTGGGACAGGGGGTAACAGATACGCAGTATTTT. Translating it yields CASSDRVGQGVTDTQYF.

V gene TRBV11-2 combines with J gene TRBJ1-6; D is possibly TRBD1 (6 bases). The CDR3 loop spans 15 amino acids. The germline CDR1 and CDR2 sequences are SGHAT and FQNNGV. V lost 5 bases to trimming and J lost 9 bases, with 17 bases between them. CDR3 protein: CASSVLQGPGSPLHF. DNA for the CDR3: TGTGCCAGCAGCGTCCTCCAGGGGCCTGGTTCACCCCTCCACTTT. Filled out from reference TRBV11-2 and TRBJ1-6, the complete variable domain reads EAGVAQSPRYKIIEKRQSVAFWCNPISGHATLYWYQQILGQGPKLLIQFQNNGVVDDSQLPKDRFSAERLKGVDSTLKIQPAKLEDSAVYLCASSVLQGPGSPLHFGNGTRLTVT.

This clone was observed once. V usage is TRBV7-3 and J usage is TRBJ2-1, with 9 bases that match TRBD1. In germline, CDR1 is SGHTA, CDR2 FQGTGA. Losses at the gene ends were 1 base for V and 4 bases for J; bases not matched to a gene: 8. The CDR3 has 17 residues. DNA of the CDR3: TGTGCCAGCAGCTTAAAGGCCACAGGGACAGGGTACAATGAGCAGTTCTTC. It translates to CASSLKATGTGYNEQFF.

The chain combines TRBV10-3 with TRBJ1-1, with D possibly TRBD1 on 5 matching bases. The CDR3 sequence is 13 residues long. V was clipped by 6 bases and J by 6 bases, with 14 bases between them. Germline V gives CDR1 ENHRY, CDR2 SYGVKD. CDR3 bases: TGTGCCATCAGCGAGCGGGACTTTGCTGAAGCTTTCTTT. Its translation: CAISERDFAEAFF.

The rearrangement uses TRBV7-9 and TRBJ2-7, with TRBD1 matching over 10 bases. The CDR3 extends over 14 amino acids. The trim removed 4 bases at V and 7 bases at J, leaving 7 bases unmatched. Germline V gene sequence: CDR1 SEHNR, CDR2 FQNEAQ (reference sequence). The CDR3 region has the DNA TGTGCCAGCAGCTCTCGACAGGGGGCTTGGGAGCAGTACTTC. Its translation is CASSSRQGAWEQYF. Using reference TRBV7-9 and TRBJ2-7 for the parts outside the CDR3, the full variable domain is DTGVSQNPRHKITKRGQNVTFRCDPISEHNRLYWYRQTLGQGPEFLTYFQNEAQLEKSRLLSDRFSAERPKGSFSTLEIQRTEQGDSAMYLCASSSRQGAWEQYFGPGTRLTVT.

The V and J genes are TRBV28 and TRBJ1-1; D remains ambiguous. The CDR3 covers 13 residues. Per germline, CDR1 MDHEN and CDR2 SYDVKM. V lost 8 bases and J 5 bases, leaving 15 bases between the germline ends. The CDR3 spells CASLPAWRTEAFF. DNA for the CDR3: TGTGCCAGCTTACCGGCCTGGAGGACTGAAGCTTTCTTT.

The chain uses TRBV6-6 and TRBJ2-3; a possible D gene is TRBD1 (6 bases). Germline V gives CDR1 MNHNY, CDR2 SVGAGI (reference sequence). Trimming shortened V by 5 bases and J by 0 bases, and 9 bases separated the two germline ends. The length of the CDR3 is 14 residues. CDR3 DNA: TGTGCCAGCAGTATGACAGGAAGCACAGATACGCAGTATTTT. The encoded protein is CASSMTGSTDTQYF.

The genes are TRBV5-5 and TRBJ1-5; D not resolved. Germline CDR1 SGHKS, CDR2 YYEKEE (reference sequence). The germline V and J ends were trimmed by 4 bases and 2 bases, with 10 bases remaining between them. The CDR3 contains 14 residues. DNA for the CDR3: TGTGCCAGCAGCCCCACCGCGGGCAATCAGCCCCAGCATTTT. Its translation: CASSPTAGNQPQHF.